This T cell receptor (beta chain) came from a study of blood T cell repertoires in COVID-19. Study information: The United States, Italy and Spain were the sources of the acute and convalescent COVID-19 samples.

The CDR3 has 13 amino acids. V lost 5 bases to trimming and J lost 8 bases; unmatched junction nucleotides: 6. Per the germline V gene, CDR1 is LNHDA and CDR2 is SQIVND (reference sequence). Original processing methods: The assay estimated nucleated cells by amplifying reference gene primers. Repertoires were generated with immunoSEQ multiplex PCR, while TCRdb's copy carries only in-frame clones and drops some. V and J calls and clone size are given by that table; D and trimming were obtained from the DNA. The profile shows fewer than 150,000 clones, around 80% of them singletons. This receptor was taken from a human donor in a cohort sampled during active COVID-19. This sequence joins TRBV19 and TRBJ2-5, with 9 bases fitting TRBD1. The sample consisted of peripheral blood. CDR3 nucleotides: TGTGCCAGTAGTCACGGACAGGGGCAAACCCAGTACTTC. It yields the protein CASSHGQGQTQYF.